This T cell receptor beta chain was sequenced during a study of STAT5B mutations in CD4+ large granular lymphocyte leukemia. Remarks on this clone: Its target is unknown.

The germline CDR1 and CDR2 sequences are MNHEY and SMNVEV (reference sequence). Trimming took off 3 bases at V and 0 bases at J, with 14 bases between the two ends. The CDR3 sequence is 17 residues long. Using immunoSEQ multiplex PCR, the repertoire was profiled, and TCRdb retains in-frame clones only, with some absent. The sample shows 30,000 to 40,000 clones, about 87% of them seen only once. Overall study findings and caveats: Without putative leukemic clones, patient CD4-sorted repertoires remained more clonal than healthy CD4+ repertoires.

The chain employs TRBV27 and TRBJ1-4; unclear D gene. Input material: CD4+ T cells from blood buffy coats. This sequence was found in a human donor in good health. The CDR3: CASSFMAHSSTNEKLFF. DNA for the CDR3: TGTGCCAGCAGTTTCATGGCACACAGCTCAACTAATGAAAAACTGTTTTTT.